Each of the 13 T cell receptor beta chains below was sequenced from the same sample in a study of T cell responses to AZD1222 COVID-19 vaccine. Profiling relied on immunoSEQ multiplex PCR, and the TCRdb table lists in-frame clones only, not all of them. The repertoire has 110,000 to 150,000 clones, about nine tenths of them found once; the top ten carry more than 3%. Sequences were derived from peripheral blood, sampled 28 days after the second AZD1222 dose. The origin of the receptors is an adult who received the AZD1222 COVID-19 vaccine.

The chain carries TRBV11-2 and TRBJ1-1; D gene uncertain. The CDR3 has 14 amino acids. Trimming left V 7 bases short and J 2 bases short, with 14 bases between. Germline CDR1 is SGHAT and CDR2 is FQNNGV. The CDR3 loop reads CASTVTPGNTEAFF. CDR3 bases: TGTGCCAGCACAGTGACTCCCGGCAACACTGAAGCTTTCTTT.

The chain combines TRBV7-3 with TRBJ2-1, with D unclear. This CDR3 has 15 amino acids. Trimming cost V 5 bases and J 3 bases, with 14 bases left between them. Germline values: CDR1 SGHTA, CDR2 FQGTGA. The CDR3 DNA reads TGTGCCAGCAGCCAGACTCCGACCCTCTACAATGAGCAGTTCTTC. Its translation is CASSQTPTLYNEQFF. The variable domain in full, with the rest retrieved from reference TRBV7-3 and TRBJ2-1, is GAGVSQTPSNKVTEKGKYVELRCDPISGHTALYWYRQSLGQGPEFLIYFQGTGAADDSGLPNDRFFAVRPEGSVSTLKIQRTERGDSAVYLCASSQTPTLYNEQFFGPGTRLTVL.

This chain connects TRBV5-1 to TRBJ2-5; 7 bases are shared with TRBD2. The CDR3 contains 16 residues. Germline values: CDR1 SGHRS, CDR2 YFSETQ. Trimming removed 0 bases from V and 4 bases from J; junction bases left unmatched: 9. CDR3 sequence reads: CASSLGARELGETQYF. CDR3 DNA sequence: TGCGCCAGCAGCTTGGGGGCGCGGGAGCTAGGAGAGACCCAGTACTTC.

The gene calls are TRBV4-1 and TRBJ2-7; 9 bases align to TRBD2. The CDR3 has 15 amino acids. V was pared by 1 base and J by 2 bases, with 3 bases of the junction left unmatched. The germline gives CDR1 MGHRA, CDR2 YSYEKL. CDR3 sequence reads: CASSQGASGAYEQYF. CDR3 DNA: TGCGCCAGCAGCCAAGGGGCTAGCGGGGCCTACGAGCAGTACTTC.

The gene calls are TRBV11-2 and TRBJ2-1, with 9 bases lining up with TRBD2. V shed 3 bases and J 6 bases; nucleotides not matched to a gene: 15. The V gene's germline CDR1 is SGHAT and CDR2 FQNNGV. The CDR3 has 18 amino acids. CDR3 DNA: TGTGCCAGCAGCTTCCGACTAGCGGAGTACTCAGGTTTCAATGAGCAGTTCTTC. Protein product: CASSFRLAEYSGFNEQFF. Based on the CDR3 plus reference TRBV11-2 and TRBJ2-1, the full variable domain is EAGVAQSPRYKIIEKRQSVAFWCNPISGHATLYWYQQILGQGPKLLIQFQNNGVVDDSQLPKDRFSAERLKGVDSTLKIQPAKLEDSAVYLCASSFRLAEYSGFNEQFFGPGTRLTVL.

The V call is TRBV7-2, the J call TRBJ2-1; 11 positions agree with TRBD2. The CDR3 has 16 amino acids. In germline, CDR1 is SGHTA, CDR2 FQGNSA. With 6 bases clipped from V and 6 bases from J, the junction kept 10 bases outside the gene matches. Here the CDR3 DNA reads TGTGCCAGCAGAGTAGGCGGGACTAGCGGAAGCAATGAGCAGTTCTTC. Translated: CASRVGGTSGSNEQFF.

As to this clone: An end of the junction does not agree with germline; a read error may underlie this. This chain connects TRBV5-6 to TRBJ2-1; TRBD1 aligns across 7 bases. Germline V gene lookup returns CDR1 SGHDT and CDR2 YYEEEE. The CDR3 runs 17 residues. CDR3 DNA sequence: TGTGCCAACAGCTCCTCGAAACGGGGCAGGGGGTTAAATGAGCAGTTCTTC. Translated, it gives CANSSSKRGRGLNEQFF.

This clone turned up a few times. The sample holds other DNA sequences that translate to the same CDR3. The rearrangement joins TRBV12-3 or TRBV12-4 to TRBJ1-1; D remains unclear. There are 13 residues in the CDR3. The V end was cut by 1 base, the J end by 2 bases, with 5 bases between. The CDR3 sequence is CASSLGVNTEAFF. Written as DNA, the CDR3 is TGTGCCAGCAGTTTAGGGGTCAACACTGAAGCTTTCTTT.

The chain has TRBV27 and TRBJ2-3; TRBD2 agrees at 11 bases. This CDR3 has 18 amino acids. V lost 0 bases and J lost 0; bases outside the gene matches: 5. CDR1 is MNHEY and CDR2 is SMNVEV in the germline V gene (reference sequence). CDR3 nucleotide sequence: TGTGCCAGCAGTTTATCCCTAGCGGGAGGACTTAGCACAGATACGCAGTATTTT. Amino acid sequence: CASSLSLAGGLSTDTQYF.

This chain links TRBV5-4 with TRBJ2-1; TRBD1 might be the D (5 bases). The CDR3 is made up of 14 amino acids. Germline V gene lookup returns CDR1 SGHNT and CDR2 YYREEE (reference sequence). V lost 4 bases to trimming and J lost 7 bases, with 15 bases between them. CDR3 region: CASSRGRPENEQFF. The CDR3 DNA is TGTGCCAGCAGCAGGGGCCGACCAGAGAATGAGCAGTTCTTC. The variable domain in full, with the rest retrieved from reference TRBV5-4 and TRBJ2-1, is ETGVTQSPTHLIKTRGQQVTLRCSSQSGHNTVSWYQQALGQGPQFIFQYYREEENGRGNFPPRFSGLQFPNYSSELNVNALELDDSALYLCASSRGRPENEQFFGPGTRLTVL.

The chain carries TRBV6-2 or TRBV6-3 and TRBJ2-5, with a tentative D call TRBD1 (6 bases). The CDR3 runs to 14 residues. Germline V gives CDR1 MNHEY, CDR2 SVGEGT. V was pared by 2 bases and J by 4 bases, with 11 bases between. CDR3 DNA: TGTGCCAGCAGTTACGGCATAGGGGGAGAGACCCAGTACTTC. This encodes CASSYGIGGETQYF.

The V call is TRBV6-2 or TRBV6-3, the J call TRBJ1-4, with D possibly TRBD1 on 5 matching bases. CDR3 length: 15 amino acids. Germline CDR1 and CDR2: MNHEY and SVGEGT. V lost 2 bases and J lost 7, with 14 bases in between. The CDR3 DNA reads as TGTGCCAGCAGTTACCCCACAGGTTCTCTTGAAAAACTGTTTTTT. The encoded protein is CASSYPTGSLEKLFF.

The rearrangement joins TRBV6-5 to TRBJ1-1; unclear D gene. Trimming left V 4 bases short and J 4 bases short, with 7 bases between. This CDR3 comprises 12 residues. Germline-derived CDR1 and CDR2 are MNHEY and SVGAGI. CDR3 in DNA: TGTGCCAGCAGTTTAGACCTCACTGAAGCTTTCTTT. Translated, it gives CASSLDLTEAFF.